This T cell receptor (beta chain) was recovered during a study of OX40 agonist ivuxolimab in advanced cancers. Study in general: From roughly 20 to 90 years was the age range, with a mean of around 60 years, and about 83% were male.

Findings and caveats of the study: Partial responders receiving 0.1-3.0 mg/kg showed among the lowest clonal expansion.

Turning to this clone: Its antigen is not known.

V gave up 4 bases and J gave up 4 bases, with 19 bases separating them. CDR3 length equals 16 residues. The germline V gene encodes CDR1 SGHDT and CDR2 YYEEEE. Clones were sequenced by immunoSEQ multiplex PCR, and TCRdb holds only the in-frame ones, with some missing. The table has approximately 22,000 clones, about 83% seen once. This rearrangement joins TRBV5-6 to TRBJ2-3; possibly TRBD2 for D (6 bases). This receptor was obtained from an adult with an advanced solid tumor such as melanoma, head and neck, liver or kidney cancer. Specimen: CD4+ or CD8+ T cells sorted from blood, collected in a trial of the OX40 agonist ivuxolimab. In DNA form, the CDR3 reads TGTGCCAGCAGCGGGCGGGGAGGACATCGGGCAGATACGCAGTATTTT. Protein: CASSGRGGHRADTQYF.